These 13 T cell receptor beta chains came from one sample sequenced in a study of blood T cell repertoires in COVID-19. This table comes from immunoSEQ multiplex PCR, and its TCRdb copy is limited to in-frame clones, with some not included. This table has approximately 160,000 clones, 60% to 85% appearing once. The sample comprised peripheral blood. The origin of the receptors is a man aged 70 or older with acute or convalescent COVID-19.

Only a few counts were recorded for this clone. CDR3 bases: TGTGCCAGCAGTCCCGAGGGGGACACTGAAGCTTTCTTT. Protein product: CASSPEGDTEAFF. The V gene is TRBV12-3 or TRBV12-4, the J gene TRBJ1-1; D perhaps matches TRBD1 (6 bases). This CDR3 contains 13 residues. Trimming removed 5 bases from V and 3 bases from J, with 10 bases in between.

The chain combines TRBV5-1 with TRBJ2-3, with TRBD2 matching over 7 bases. This CDR3 region has 15 residues. After removal of 2 bases from V and 0 bases from J, the junction contained 3 bases not matched to a gene. Germline V gene lookup returns CDR1 SGHRS and CDR2 YFSETQ. The DNA of the CDR3 is TGCGCCAGCAGCTTAGCGGGACCGAGCACAGATACGCAGTATTTT. Translation: CASSLAGPSTDTQYF.

The J gene is TRBJ2-1, the V gene TRBV5-1; 14 nucleotides match TRBD2. CDR3 length: 17 residues. The germline gives CDR1 SGHRS, CDR2 YFSETQ. V shed 1 base and J 1 base; nucleotides not matched to a gene: 1. CDR3 sequence: CASSLRTSGGSYNEQFF. As DNA, the CDR3 is TGCGCCAGCAGCTTGCGGACTAGCGGGGGGTCCTACAATGAGCAGTTCTTC.

This clone was counted between two and nine times. V and J are TRBV18 and TRBJ2-7; unclear D gene. In germline, CDR1 is KGHSH, CDR2 LQKENI. V lost 2 bases to trimming and J lost 0 bases, with 5 bases between them. This CDR3 region has 13 residues. The CDR3 loop is CASSPFNSYEQYF. The CDR3 DNA reads as TGTGCCAGCTCACCATTTAACTCCTACGAGCAGTACTTC.

The rearrangement joins TRBV5-4 to TRBJ2-2; 11 nucleotides agree with TRBD2. With V trimmed by 1 base and J by 4 bases, 3 bases remained unmatched. CDR1 is SGHNT and CDR2 is YYREEE in the germline V gene (reference sequence). This CDR3 has 16 residues. The CDR3 region is CASSLPTSGVTGELFF. CDR3 nucleotide sequence: TGTGCCAGCAGCTTGCCGACTAGCGGGGTCACCGGGGAGCTGTTTTTT.

The CDR3 nucleotides are TGTGCCAGCATCGGTAGCTCTGGGGCCAACGTCCTGACTTTC. Translating it yields CASIGSSGANVLTF. The chain employs TRBV2 and TRBJ2-6; D gene uncertain. V was trimmed by 7 bases and J by 0 bases, leaving 7 bases between them. Germline assignment: CDR1 SNHLY and CDR2 FYNNEI. The CDR3 runs to 14 residues.

In DNA, the CDR3 is TGCGCCAGCAGCTGGGGACAGAAAAATGAAAAACTGTTTTTT. Its translation: CASSWGQKNEKLFF. The chain carries TRBV5-1 and TRBJ1-4; 7 nucleotides agree with TRBD1. Germline V gene data show CDR1 as SGHRS and CDR2 as YFSETQ. The CDR3 sequence is 14 residues long. Trimming at V came to 3 bases and at J to 5 bases, leaving 4 bases not matched to a gene. The complete variable domain, with remaining parts taken from reference TRBV5-1 and TRBJ1-4, reads KAGVTQTPRYLIKTRGQQVTLSCSPISGHRSVSWYQQTPGQGLQFLFEYFSETQRNKGNFPGRFSGRQFSNSRSEMNVSTLELGDSALYLCASSWGQKNEKLFFGSGTQLSVL.

The V gene is TRBV11-3, the J gene TRBJ2-7; weak D call: TRBD2 (6 bases). Trimming took 4 bases from V and 4 from J, leaving 8 bases between them. From germline, CDR1 is SGHNT and CDR2 YENEEA. CDR3 length equals 12 residues. The CDR3 coding sequence is TGTGCCAGCAGCTGGGGGGAATACGAGCAGTACTTC. Its protein is CASSWGEYEQYF.

Written as DNA, the CDR3 is TGCGCCAGCAGTCTCACCGGGACTTCGAACACTGAAGCTTTCTTT. Translation: CASSLTGTSNTEAFF. J is TRBJ1-1 and V is TRBV5-1; D perhaps matches TRBD1 (5 bases). CDR1 is SGHRS and CDR2 is YFSETQ in the germline V gene. The V end was cut by 5 bases, the J end by 1 base, with 15 bases between. This CDR3 spans 15 amino acids.

DNA of the CDR3: TGTGCCACCAGTGAGTACAGGGGGACCTTCGGTGAGACCCAGTACTTC. Translation gives CATSEYRGTFGETQYF. The chain couples TRBV24-1 to TRBJ2-5; TRBD1 agrees at 8 bases. The germline V gene has CDR1 KGHDR and CDR2 SFDVKD. The CDR3 consists of 16 residues. The junction had 11 bases not matched to a gene; V was cut back by 4 bases and J by 5 bases.

The rearrangement uses TRBV5-8 and TRBJ2-1; weak D call: TRBD2 (6 bases). V lost 4 bases and J 6 bases, leaving 11 bases between the germline ends. CDR3 length equals 13 residues. In germline, CDR1 is SGHTS, CDR2 YDEGEE. The CDR3 DNA is TGTGCCAGCAGCCCTTTGCGGGGCAATGAGCAGTTCTTC. Residues: CASSPLRGNEQFF.

This clone occurred once. The chain combines TRBV10-3 with TRBJ2-3; D is unclear. The CDR3 has 13 residues. Germline CDR1 reads ENHRY; CDR2 reads SYGVKD. The V end was cut by 3 bases, the J end by 1 base, with 5 bases between. In nucleotides, the CDR3 is TGTGCCATCAGTGATCAGGGCACAGATACGCAGTATTTT. It encodes CAISDQGTDTQYF.

This clone was counted only a few times. The chain uses TRBV19 and TRBJ1-6, with TRBD1 matching 8 bases. CDR1 is LNHDA, CDR2 SQIVND, per germline (reference sequence). The CDR3 length is 15 residues. V gave up 7 bases and J gave up 5 bases; unmatched junction bases: 7. CDR3 sequence: CASTSRDRNNSPLHF. CDR3 DNA: TGTGCCAGTACCTCCCGGGACAGGAATAATTCACCCCTCCACTTT.